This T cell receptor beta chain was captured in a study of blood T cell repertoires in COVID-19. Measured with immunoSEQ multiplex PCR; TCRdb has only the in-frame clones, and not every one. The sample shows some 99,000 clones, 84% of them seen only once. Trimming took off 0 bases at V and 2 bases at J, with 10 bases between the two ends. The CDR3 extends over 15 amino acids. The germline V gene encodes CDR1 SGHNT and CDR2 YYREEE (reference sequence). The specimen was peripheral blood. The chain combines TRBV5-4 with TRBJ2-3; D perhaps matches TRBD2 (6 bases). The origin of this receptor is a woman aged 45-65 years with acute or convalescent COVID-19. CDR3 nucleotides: TGTGCCAGCAGCTTGGGGCAGCGGGCCACAGATACGCAGTATTTT. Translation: CASSLGQRATDTQYF.